One TCR beta chain is described in this entry. The sample holds one count of this clone. Its antigen is unknown. Base qualities are missing; no much larger clone stands one base away. This sample was taken from a study of OX40 agonist ivuxolimab in advanced cancers. Study-wide context: The costimulatory receptor OX40 (CD134) was targeted by ivuxolimab, a fully human IgG2 agonistic monoclonal antibody. The purpose of peripheral TCRbeta sequencing was to test whether ivuxolimab changed TCR sequence diversity and led to clonal T-cell expansion. Prior anti-PD-1, anti-PD-L1 or anti-CTLA-4 therapy was permitted, and less than 45% of dose-escalation patients had received checkpoint inhibitors. The paper reports the monotherapy dose-escalation portion (N of about 50 patients) of the phase I ivuxolimab trial. Intravenous ivuxolimab was administered to patients every 2 weeks at six dose levels: 0.01, 0.1, 0.3, 1.5, 3 and 10 mg/kg. Of the approximately 50 dose-escalation patients, hepatocellular carcinoma was present in approximately 20, melanoma in approximately 15, renal cell carcinoma in 9 and head and neck cancer in 9. Partial responses occurred in three dose-escalation patients, of whom one had hepatocellular carcinoma and two had cutaneous melanoma. The dose-escalation cohort was 82.7% male with a mean age of approximately 60 years, ranging from roughly 20 to 85. The study at large found these results: At doses from 0.1 to 3.0 mg/kg, clonal expansion was seen in both CD4+ and CD8+ blood T cells between baseline and week 6. After ivuxolimab, expanded clones were on average more numerous among CD8+ T cells than among CD4+ T cells. In the 0.1-3.0 mg/kg groups, partial responders had among the lowest normalized peripheral clonal expansion, particularly in CD8+ T cells. Low levels of normalized T-cell clonal expansion were also seen in some patients who did not respond. The antigen specificity of the peripheral T cells that underwent clonal expansion was not determined.

To sequence the TCRbeta CDR3 region, genomic DNA was isolated from the sorted cells. The immunoSEQ Assay was used for sequencing of TCRbeta CDR3 regions. TCRdb took this table from immuneACCESS and kept in-frame rearrangements with V and J called. Such tables lack part of the clones; where checked against another copy, unresolved V genes explain under half of the gap, and the rest is unexplained. Counted in this sample were roughly 76,000 clones; 75% to 95% of them appeared once. About 5.5% of the sample is held by the ten biggest clonotypes. The trial excluded patients who had a history of autoimmune disease or were on systemic immunosuppression. Peripheral blood for TCR sequencing was collected from all dose cohorts at baseline, on cycle 4 day 1, and on cycle 7 day 1. Samples came from an open-label, multicenter, first-in-human phase I dose-escalation trial of ivuxolimab. Adults with locally advanced or metastatic head and neck squamous cell, hepatocellular, melanoma or renal cell carcinoma were enrolled in the trial. CD4+ and CD8+ T cells were sorted separately from peripheral blood before TCR sequencing.

A distance of 6 bases separates the germline ends of V and J, which lose 4 bases and 2 bases respectively. The CDR3 starts with the cysteine, ends with the phenylalanine, and has 12 residues. Just the 36-base CDR3 DNA is kept, in frame starting at base 1. For CDR1 and CDR2, the germline V gene (reference sequence) lists SGHKS and YYEKEE. The rearrangement joined TRBV5-5 to TRBJ2-5; the D gene lacks a confident call. Source: CD4+ or CD8+ T cells sorted from blood, taken in a trial of the OX40 agonist ivuxolimab. The clonotype originates from an adult with an advanced solid tumor such as melanoma, head and neck, liver or kidney cancer. The nucleotide sequence reads as follows: TGTGCCAGCAGCCCGGTACAAGAGACCCAGTACTTC. The translation is CASSPVQETQYF.